These T cell receptor beta chains were read from a single sample in a study of OX40 agonist ivuxolimab in advanced cancers. Assay: immunoSEQ multiplex PCR; the TCRdb copy retains only in-frame clones and omits some. Of about 76,000 clones in the sample, around 85% are singletons; the top ten hold about 1.8%. The source was CD4+ or CD8+ T cells sorted from blood, collected in a trial of the OX40 agonist ivuxolimab. All receptors come from an adult with an advanced solid tumor such as melanoma, head and neck, liver or kidney cancer. The CDR3 runs from the conserved cysteine through the conserved F or W. The D gene is left open where the match is weak. Size values are once, few and many counts, or a class for expanded clones, and some rows have none.

v_call	d_call	clone_size	j_call	cdr3_nt	cdr3_aa
TRBV9	TRBD1	NA	TRBJ1-4	TGTGCCAGCAGCGGGGGGACAGCCTCTAATGAAAAACTGTTTTTT	CASSGGTASNEKLFF
TRBV29-1	TRBD2	NA	TRBJ2-1	TGCAGCGTTACCACTAGCGGAGCTTACAATGAGCAGTTCTTC	CSVTTSGAYNEQFF
TRBV28	NA	NA	TRBJ1-5	TGTGCCAGCAGGCGCAGACCTGATTATAGCAATCAGCCCCAGCATTTT	CASRRRPDYSNQPQHF
TRBV6-6	NA	once	TRBJ2-1	TGTGCCAGCAGTGCATCGACTGAGCAGTTCTTC	CASSASTEQFF
TRBV6-1	TRBD1	NA	TRBJ1-5	TGTGCCAGCAGTGCTACCAGGGGGGATCAGCCCCAGCATTTT	CASSATRGDQPQHF
TRBV11-2	NA	NA	TRBJ1-1	TGTGCCAGCAGCTTAGATCTATCAGGGTCTGAAGCTTTCTTT	CASSLDLSGSEAFF
TRBV7-9	TRBD1	NA	TRBJ1-2	TGTGCCAGCAGCGCCTGGGACAGATCCTATGGCTACACCTTC	CASSAWDRSYGYTF
TRBV9	TRBD1	NA	TRBJ2-7	TGTGCCAGCAGCGTAGGAGGGACAGGGTCCTACGAGCAGTACTTC	CASSVGGTGSYEQYF
TRBV28	NA	NA	TRBJ2-7	TGTGCCAGCAGTACCCCGACGGCCAACGAGCAGTACTTC	CASSTPTANEQYF
TRBV6-5	NA	few	TRBJ1-6	TGTGCCAGCAGTTATTTCCAGGGCCAAGGGACACCCCTCCACTTT	CASSYFQGQGTPLHF
TRBV19	NA	NA	TRBJ2-1	TGTGCCAGTAGTAACATCGGGTTCGAGCAGTTCTTC	CASSNIGFEQFF
TRBV6-6	NA	NA	TRBJ2-7	TGTGCCAGCAGTTATCCCCACTCGTACGAGCAGTACTTC	CASSYPHSYEQYF
TRBV7-9	NA	NA	TRBJ1-2	TGTGCCAGCAGCTTAGCGCGGGAAGGTGGCTACACCTTC	CASSLAREGGYTF
TRBV11-3	TRBD2	NA	TRBJ2-1	TGTGCCAGCAGCTTTGGGACTAGCGGAACCGATGAGCAGTTCTTC	CASSFGTSGTDEQFF
TRBV7-2	NA	NA	TRBJ2-3	TGTGCCAGCAGCAGGGGCGGGGTCGCAGATACGCAGTATTTT	CASSRGGVADTQYF
TRBV9	NA	NA	TRBJ1-1	TGTGCCAGCAGCGGTTCTGGAAATATGAACACTGAAGCTTTCTTT	CASSGSGNMNTEAFF
TRBV7-2	NA	NA	TRBJ1-1	TGTGCCAGCAGCTTAGTTGCCCCGAGTACTGAAGCTTTCTTT	CASSLVAPSTEAFF
TRBV9	TRBD2	NA	TRBJ2-7	TGTGCCAGCAGCGTACCGCGGGAGGCCACGTACGAGCAGTACTTC	CASSVPREATYEQYF
TRBV11-2	TRBD1	NA	TRBJ1-3	TGTGCCAGCAGCTTAGTAGGCAGGGGGACTGGAAACACCATATATTTT	CASSLVGRGTGNTIYF
TRBV5-6	TRBD2	NA	TRBJ2-5	TGTGCCAGCAGTCCCGCGGGAGGGCCTCGGGGGACCCAGTACTTC	CASSPAGGPRGTQYF